This T cell receptor (beta chain) appears in the sequencing data of a study of cytomegalovirus exposure and HLA in healthy donors. V shed 5 bases and J shed 3 bases, with 17 bases lying between them. This CDR3 has 15 residues. From germline, CDR1 is SGHDT and CDR2 YYEEEE. Amplification used 60 Vbeta primers and 13 Jbeta primers. Using immunoSEQ multiplex PCR, the repertoire was profiled, and TCRdb retains in-frame clones only, with some absent. The table shows tens of thousands of clones, with more than 80% occurring only once. The donors (healthy individuals) were bone marrow donors. Sequencing used PBMCs. This sequence originates from a woman between 25 and 40 years old in good health and CMV-seronegative. V usage is TRBV5-6 and J usage is TRBJ2-5, with D perhaps TRBD1 (6 bases). The CDR3 loop reads CASSWLGQSKETQYF. For the CDR3, the DNA is TGTGCCAGCAGTTGGTTAGGACAGAGCAAAGAGACCCAGTACTTC.